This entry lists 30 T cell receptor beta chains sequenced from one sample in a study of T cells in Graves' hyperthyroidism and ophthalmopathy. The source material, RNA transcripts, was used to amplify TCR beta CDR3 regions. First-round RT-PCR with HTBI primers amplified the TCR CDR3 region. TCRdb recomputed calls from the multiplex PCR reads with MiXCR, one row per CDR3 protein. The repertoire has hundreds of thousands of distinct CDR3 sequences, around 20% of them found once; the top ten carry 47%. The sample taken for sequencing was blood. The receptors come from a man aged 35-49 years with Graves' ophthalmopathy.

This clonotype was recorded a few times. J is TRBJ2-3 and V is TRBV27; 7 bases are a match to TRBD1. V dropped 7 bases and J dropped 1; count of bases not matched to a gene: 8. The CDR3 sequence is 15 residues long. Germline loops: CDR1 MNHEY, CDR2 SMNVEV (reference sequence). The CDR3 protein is CASIQQGQGTDTQYF. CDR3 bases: TGTGCCAGCATCCAACAGGGGCAGGGCACAGATACGCAGTATTTT.

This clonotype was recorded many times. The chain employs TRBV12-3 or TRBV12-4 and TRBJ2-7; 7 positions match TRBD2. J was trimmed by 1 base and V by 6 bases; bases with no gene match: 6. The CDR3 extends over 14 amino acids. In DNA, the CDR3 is TGTGCCAGCAGCAGCGGGATCGGGTCCTACGAGCAGTACTTC. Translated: CASSSGIGSYEQYF.

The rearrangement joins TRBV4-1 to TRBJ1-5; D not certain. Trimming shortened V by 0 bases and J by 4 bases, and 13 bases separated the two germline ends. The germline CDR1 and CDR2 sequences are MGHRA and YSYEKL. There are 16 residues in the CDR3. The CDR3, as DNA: TGCGCCAGCAGCCAAGATCCCGCGAACCCTAATCAGCCCCAGCATTTT. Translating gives CASSQDPANPNQPQHF.

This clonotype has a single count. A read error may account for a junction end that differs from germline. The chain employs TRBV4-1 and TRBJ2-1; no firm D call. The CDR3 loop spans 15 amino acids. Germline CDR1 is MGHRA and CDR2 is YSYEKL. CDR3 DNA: TGCGTCAGCAGCCAAGAAAGGCGCTCCTACAATGAGCAGTTCTTC. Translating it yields CVSSQERRSYNEQFF.

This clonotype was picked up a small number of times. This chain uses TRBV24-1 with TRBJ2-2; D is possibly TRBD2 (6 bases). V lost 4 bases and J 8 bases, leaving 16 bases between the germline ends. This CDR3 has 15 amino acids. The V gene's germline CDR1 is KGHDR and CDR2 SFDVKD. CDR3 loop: CATSEYSGFEGELFF. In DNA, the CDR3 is TGTGCCACCAGTGAATATAGCGGCTTTGAAGGGGAGCTGTTTTTT.

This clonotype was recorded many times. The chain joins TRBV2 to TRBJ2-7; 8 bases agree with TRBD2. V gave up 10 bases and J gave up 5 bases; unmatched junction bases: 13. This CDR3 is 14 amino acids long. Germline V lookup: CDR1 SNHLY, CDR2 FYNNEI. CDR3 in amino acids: CAISPGLGMHEQYF. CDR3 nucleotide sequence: TGTGCCATTTCTCCGGGACTAGGGATGCACGAGCAGTACTTC.

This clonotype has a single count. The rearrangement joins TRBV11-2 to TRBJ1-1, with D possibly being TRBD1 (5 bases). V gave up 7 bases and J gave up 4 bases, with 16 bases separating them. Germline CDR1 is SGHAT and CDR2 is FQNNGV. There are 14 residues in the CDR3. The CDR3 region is CASTLRDGGTEAFF. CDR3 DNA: TGTGCCAGCACCCTTAGGGACGGCGGCACTGAAGCTTTCTTT. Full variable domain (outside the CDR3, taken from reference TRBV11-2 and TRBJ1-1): EAGVAQSPRYKIIEKRQSVAFWCNPISGHATLYWYQQILGQGPKLLIQFQNNGVVDDSQLPKDRFSAERLKGVDSTLKIQPAKLEDSAVYLCASTLRDGGTEAFFGQGTRLTVV.

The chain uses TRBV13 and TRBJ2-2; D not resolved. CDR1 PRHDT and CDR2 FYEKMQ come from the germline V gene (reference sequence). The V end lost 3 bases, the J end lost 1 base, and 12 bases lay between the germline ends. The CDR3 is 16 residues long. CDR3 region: CASSLWTTRNTGELFF. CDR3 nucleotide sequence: TGTGCCAGCAGCTTGTGGACCACCCGGAACACCGGGGAGCTGTTTTTT.

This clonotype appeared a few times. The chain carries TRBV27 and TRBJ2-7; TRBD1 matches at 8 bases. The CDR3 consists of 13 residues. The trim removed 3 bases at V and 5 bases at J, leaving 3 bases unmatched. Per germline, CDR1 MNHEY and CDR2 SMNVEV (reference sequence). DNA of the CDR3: TGTGCCAGCAGTTTGTACAGGGGGAACGAGCAGTACTTC. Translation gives CASSLYRGNEQYF.

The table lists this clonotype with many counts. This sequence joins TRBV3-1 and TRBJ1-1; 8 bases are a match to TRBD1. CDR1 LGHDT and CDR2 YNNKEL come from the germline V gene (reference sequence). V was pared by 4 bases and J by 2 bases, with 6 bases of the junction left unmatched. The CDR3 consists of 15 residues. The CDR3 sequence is CASSPFGQGNTEAFF. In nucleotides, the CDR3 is TGTGCCAGCAGCCCCTTCGGACAGGGTAACACTGAAGCTTTCTTT.

CDR3 sequence: CATSRVVAGGSPLHF. The DNA of the CDR3 is TGTGCCACCAGCAGAGTAGTGGCAGGAGGTTCACCCCTCCACTTT. V usage is TRBV15 and J usage is TRBJ1-6, with unresolved D. Germline V lookup: CDR1 LNHNV, CDR2 YYDKDF (reference sequence). Trimming took off 1 base at V and 9 bases at J, with 13 bases between the two ends. This CDR3 contains 15 residues.

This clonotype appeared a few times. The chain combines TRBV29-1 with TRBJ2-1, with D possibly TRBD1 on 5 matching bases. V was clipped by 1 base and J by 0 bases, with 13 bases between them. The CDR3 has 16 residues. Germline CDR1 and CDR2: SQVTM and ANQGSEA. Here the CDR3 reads CSVEGRQDISYNEQFF. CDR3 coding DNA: TGCAGCGTTGAAGGGCGGCAGGACATCTCCTACAATGAGCAGTTCTTC.

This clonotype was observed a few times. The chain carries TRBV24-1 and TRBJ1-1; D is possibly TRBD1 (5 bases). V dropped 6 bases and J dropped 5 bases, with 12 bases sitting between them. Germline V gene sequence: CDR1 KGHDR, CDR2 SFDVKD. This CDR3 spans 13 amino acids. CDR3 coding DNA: TGTGCCACCAGTCCTATTTGGGGGACTGAAGCTTTCTTT. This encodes CATSPIWGTEAFF.

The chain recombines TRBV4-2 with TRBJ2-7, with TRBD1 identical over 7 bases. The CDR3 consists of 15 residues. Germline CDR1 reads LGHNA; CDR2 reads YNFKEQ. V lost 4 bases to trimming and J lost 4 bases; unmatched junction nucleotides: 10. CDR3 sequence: CASSPGTASGYEQYF. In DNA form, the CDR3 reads TGTGCCAGCAGCCCTGGGACAGCCTCCGGGTACGAGCAGTACTTC.

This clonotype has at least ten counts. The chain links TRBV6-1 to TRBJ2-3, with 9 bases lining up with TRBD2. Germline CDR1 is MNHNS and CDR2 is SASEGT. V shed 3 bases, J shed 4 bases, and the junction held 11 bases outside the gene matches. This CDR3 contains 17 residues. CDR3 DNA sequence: TGTGCCAGCAGTGAGACTAGGAGCGGGGGGTTTTCAGATACGCAGTATTTT. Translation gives CASSETRSGGFSDTQYF.

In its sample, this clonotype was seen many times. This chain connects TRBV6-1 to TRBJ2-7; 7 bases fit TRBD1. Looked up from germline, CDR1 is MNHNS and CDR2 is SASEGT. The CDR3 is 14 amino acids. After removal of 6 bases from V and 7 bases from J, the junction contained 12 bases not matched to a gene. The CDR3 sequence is CASRKGGTTGEQYF. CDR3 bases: TGTGCCAGCAGAAAAGGGGGCACAACCGGGGAGCAGTACTTC.

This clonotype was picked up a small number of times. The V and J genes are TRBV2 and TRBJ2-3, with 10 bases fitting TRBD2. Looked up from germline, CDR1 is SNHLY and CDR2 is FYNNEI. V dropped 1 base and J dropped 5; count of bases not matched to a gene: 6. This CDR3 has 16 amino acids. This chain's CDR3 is CASSEGLAGALDTQYF. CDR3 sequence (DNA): TGTGCCAGCAGTGAAGGGCTAGCGGGGGCTTTAGATACGCAGTATTTT.

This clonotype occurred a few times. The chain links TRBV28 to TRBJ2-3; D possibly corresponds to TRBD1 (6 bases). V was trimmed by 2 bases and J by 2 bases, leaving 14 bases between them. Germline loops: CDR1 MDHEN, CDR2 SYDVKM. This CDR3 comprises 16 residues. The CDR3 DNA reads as TGTGCCAGCAGTTTAGATGGACAGAGAAACACAGATACGCAGTATTTT. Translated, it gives CASSLDGQRNTDTQYF.

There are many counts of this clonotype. This chain's CDR3 is CSARGASGRAGNEQFF. The CDR3 DNA follows: TGCAGTGCTAGAGGGGCAAGCGGGAGGGCCGGGAATGAGCAGTTCTTC. The rearrangement uses TRBV20-1 and TRBJ2-1; 10 bases match TRBD2. Germline CDR1 is DFQATT and CDR2 is SNEGSKA (reference sequence). V trimming: 1 base; J trimming: 7 bases; junction bases outside the gene matches: 10. This CDR3 contains 16 residues.

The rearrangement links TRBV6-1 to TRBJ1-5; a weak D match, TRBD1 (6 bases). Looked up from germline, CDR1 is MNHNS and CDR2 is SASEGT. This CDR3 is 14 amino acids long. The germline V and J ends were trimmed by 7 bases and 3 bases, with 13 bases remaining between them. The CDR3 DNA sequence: TGTGCCAGCATTTTGACAGGCCCCAATCAGCCCCAGCATTTT. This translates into CASILTGPNQPQHF.

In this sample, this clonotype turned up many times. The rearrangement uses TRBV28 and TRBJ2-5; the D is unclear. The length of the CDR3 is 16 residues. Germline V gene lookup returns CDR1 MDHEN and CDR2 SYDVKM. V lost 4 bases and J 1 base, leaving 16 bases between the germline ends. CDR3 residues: CASSSTIHNLQETQYF. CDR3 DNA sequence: TGTGCCAGCAGTTCTACAATTCACAACCTCCAAGAGACCCAGTACTTC.

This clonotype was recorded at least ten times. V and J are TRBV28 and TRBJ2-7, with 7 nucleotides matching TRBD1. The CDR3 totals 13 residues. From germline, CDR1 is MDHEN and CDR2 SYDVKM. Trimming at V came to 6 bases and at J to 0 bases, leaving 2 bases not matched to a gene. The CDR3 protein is CASSWDSSYEQYF. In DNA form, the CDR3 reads TGTGCCAGCAGCTGGGACAGCTCCTACGAGCAGTACTTC.

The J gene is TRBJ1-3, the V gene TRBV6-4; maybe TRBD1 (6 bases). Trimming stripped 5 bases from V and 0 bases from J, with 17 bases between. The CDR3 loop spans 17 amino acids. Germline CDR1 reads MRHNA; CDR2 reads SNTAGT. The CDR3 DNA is TGTGCCAGCAGTCGGATTACGACAGGAAACTCTGGAAACACCATATATTTT. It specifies CASSRITTGNSGNTIYF.

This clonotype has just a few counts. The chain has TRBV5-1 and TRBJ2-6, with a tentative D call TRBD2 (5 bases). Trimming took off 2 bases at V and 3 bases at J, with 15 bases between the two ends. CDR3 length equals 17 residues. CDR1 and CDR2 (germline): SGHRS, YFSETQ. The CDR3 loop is CASSFMASRRGANVLTF. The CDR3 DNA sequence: TGCGCCAGCAGCTTTATGGCTAGCAGGCGTGGGGCCAACGTCCTGACTTTC.

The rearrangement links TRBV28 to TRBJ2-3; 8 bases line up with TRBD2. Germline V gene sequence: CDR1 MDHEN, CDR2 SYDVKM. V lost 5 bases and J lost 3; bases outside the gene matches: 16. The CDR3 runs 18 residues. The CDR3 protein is CASSPSGSLAGRTDTQYF. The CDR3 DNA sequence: TGTGCCAGCAGTCCTTCGGGGAGTTTAGCGGGAAGGACAGATACGCAGTATTTT.

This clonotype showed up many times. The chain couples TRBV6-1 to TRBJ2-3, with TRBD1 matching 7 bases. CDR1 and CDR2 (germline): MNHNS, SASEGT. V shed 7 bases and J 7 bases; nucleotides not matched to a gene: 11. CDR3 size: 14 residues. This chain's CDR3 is CASTGTDLDYTQYF. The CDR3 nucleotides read TGTGCCAGCACCGGGACAGATCTGGATTATACGCAGTATTTT.

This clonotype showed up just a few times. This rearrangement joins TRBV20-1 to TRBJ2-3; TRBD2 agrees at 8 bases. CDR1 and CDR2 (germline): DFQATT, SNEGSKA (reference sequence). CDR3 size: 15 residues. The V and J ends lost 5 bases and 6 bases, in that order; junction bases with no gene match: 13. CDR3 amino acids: CSASPSGSFADTQYF. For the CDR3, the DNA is TGCAGTGCTTCCCCCAGCGGGAGTTTTGCGGATACGCAGTATTTT.

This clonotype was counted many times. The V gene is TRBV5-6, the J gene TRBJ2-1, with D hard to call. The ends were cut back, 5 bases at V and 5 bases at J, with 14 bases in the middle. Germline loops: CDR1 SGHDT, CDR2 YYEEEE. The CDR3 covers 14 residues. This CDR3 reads CASSRVRPNNEQFF. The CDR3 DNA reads TGTGCCAGCAGTCGGGTTCGGCCTAACAATGAGCAGTTCTTC.

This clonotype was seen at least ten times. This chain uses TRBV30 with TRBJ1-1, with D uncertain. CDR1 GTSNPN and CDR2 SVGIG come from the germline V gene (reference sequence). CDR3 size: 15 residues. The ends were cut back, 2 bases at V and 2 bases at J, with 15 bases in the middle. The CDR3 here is CAWSPPRSPNTEAFF. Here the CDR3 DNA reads TGTGCCTGGAGTCCCCCCCGATCACCCAACACTGAAGCTTTCTTT.

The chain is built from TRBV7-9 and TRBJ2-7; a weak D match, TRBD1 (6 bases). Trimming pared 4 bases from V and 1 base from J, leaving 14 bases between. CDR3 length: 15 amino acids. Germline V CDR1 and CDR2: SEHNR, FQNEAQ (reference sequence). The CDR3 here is CASSSVVGQSYEQYF. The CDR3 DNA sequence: TGTGCCAGCAGCTCGGTAGTTGGACAGTCCTACGAGCAGTACTTC.